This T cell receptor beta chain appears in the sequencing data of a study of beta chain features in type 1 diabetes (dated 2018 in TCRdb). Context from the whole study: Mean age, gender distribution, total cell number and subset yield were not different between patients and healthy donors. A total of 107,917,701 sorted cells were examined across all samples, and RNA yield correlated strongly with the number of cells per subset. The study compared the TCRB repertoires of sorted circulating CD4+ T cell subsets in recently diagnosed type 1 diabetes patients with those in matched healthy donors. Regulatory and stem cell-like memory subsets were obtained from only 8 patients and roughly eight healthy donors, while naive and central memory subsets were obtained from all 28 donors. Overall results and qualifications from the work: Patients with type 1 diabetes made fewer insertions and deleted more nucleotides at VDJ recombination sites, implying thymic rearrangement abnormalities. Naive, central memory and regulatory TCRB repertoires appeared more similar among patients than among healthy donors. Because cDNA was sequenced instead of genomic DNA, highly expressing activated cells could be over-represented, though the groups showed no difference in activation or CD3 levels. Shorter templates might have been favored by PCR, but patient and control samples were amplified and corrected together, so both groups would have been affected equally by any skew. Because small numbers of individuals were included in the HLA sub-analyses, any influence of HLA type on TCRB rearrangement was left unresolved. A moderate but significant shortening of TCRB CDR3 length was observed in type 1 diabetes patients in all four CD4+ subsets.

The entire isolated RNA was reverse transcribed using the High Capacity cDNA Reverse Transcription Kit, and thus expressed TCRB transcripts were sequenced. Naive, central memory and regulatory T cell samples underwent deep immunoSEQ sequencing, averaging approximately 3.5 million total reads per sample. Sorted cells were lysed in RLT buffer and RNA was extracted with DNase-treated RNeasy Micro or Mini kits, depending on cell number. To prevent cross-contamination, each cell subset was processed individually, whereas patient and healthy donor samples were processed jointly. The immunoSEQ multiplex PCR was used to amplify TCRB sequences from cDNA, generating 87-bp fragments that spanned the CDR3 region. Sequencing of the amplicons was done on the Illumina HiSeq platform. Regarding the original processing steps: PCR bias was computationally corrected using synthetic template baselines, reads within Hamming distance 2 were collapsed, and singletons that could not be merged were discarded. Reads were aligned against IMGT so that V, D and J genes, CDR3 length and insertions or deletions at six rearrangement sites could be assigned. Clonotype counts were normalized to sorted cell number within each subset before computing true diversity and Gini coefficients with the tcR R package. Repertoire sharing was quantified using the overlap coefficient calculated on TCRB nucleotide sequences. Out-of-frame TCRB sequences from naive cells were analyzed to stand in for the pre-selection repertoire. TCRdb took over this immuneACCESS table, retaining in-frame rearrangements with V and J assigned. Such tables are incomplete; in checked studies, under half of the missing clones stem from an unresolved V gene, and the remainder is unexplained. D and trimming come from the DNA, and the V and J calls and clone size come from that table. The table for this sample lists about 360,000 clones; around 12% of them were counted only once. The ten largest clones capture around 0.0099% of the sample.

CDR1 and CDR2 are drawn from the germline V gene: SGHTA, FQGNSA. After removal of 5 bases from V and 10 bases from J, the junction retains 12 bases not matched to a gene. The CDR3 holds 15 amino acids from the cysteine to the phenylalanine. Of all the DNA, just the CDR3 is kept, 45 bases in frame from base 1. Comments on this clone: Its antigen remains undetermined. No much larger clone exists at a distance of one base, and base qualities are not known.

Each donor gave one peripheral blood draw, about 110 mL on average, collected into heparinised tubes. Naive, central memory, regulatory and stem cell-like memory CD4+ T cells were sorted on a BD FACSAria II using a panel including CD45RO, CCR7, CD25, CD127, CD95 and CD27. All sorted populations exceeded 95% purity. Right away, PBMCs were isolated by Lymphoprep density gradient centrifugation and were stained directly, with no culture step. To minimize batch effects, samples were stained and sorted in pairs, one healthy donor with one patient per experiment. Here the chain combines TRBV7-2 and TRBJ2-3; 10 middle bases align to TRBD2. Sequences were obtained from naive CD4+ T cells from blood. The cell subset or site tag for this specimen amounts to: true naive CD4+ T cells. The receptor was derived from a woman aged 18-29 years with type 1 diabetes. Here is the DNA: TGTGCCAGCAGCAGTAGCGGGGGGCCCTTGAGGGCGCAGTATTTT. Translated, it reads CASSSSGGPLRAQYF.